The 23 T cell receptor beta chains presented below share a single source sample, sequenced in a study of cytomegalovirus exposure and HLA in healthy donors. In the PCR, 60 Vbeta and 13 Jbeta primers were used. Clones were sequenced by immunoSEQ multiplex PCR, and TCRdb holds only the in-frame ones, with some missing. The sample records about 120,000 clones, approximately 8.6% being singletons. Sequencing used PBMCs. These receptors were obtained from a woman aged 40 to 50 in good health and CMV-seropositive.

The chain is built from TRBV18 and TRBJ1-1; 7 bases are shared with TRBD1. This CDR3 region has 14 residues. Losses at the gene ends were 4 bases for V and 4 bases for J; bases not matched to a gene: 6. Per germline, CDR1 KGHSH and CDR2 LQKENI. This chain's CDR3 is CASSRQGQGTEAFF. In DNA form, the CDR3 reads TGTGCCAGCTCACGACAGGGACAAGGCACTGAAGCTTTCTTT. Full variable domain (rest looked up from reference TRBV18 and TRBJ1-1): NAGVMQNPRHLVRRRGQEARLRCSPMKGHSHVYWYRQLPEEGLKFMVYLQKENIIDESGMPKERFSAEFPKEGPSILRIQQVVRGDSAAYFCASSRQGQGTEAFFGQGTRLTVV.

The chain combines TRBV6-1 with TRBJ1-2, with D perhaps matching TRBD1 (6 bases). The CDR3 totals 16 residues. Germline CDR1 MNHNS, CDR2 SASEGT. Trimming shortened V by 2 bases and J by 4 bases, and 17 bases separated the two germline ends. DNA of the CDR3: TGTGCCAGCAGTGAACTAAGGGGAACAGGGAGCTATGGCTACACCTTC. Encoded protein: CASSELRGTGSYGYTF.

This clone was found a few times. This chain uses TRBV5-1 with TRBJ2-7; D perhaps matches TRBD1 (6 bases). CDR3 length equals 13 residues. Trimming pared 2 bases from V and 4 bases from J, leaving 10 bases between. The germline gives CDR1 SGHRS, CDR2 YFSETQ. CDR3 region: CASSFPDRYEQYF. The CDR3 bases are TGCGCCAGCAGCTTTCCCGACAGGTACGAGCAGTACTTC.

This clone was observed a few times. The genes are TRBV4-1 and TRBJ2-5, with 7 bases that match TRBD1. The CDR3 is made up of 16 amino acids. CDR1 is MGHRA, CDR2 YSYEKL, per germline. V trimming: 1 base; J trimming: 2 bases; junction bases outside the gene matches: 7. The CDR3 here is CASSQGPPGQQETQYF. The CDR3 DNA reads TGCGCCAGCAGCCAAGGCCCCCCGGGACAGCAAGAGACCCAGTACTTC.

The chain has TRBV5-5 and TRBJ2-1; 9 nucleotides align to TRBD1. Germline CDR1 SGHKS, CDR2 YYEKEE (reference sequence). This CDR3 contains 16 residues. J was trimmed by 9 bases and V by 0 bases; bases with no gene match: 10. Here the CDR3 DNA reads TGTGCCAGCAGCTTGGCCGGGACAGGGAAGGAGGGTGAGCAGTTCTTC. Translated: CASSLAGTGKEGEQFF.

This clone was counted between two and nine times. The V and J genes are TRBV11-2 and TRBJ1-2; 8 nucleotides match TRBD1. This CDR3 comprises 16 residues. Germline V gene data show CDR1 as SGHAT and CDR2 as FQNNGV. The ends lost 1 base at V and 6 bases at J; junction bases unmatched: 10. As DNA, the CDR3 is TGTGCCAGCAGCTTAGGAGTGGCAGGGGGCGAGGATGGCTACACCTTC. It is translated as CASSLGVAGGEDGYTF.

This clone was observed a few times. The rearrangement links TRBV9 to TRBJ1-1; 8 bases agree with TRBD1. Germline lookup yields CDR1 SGDLS and CDR2 YYNGEE. After removal of 4 bases from V and 3 bases from J, the junction contained 11 bases not matched to a gene. This CDR3 spans 16 amino acids. CDR3 residues: CASSPETGAGDTEAFF. The CDR3 bases are TGTGCCAGCAGCCCCGAGACAGGGGCCGGTGACACTGAAGCTTTCTTT.

This clone was observed a handful of times. This chain connects TRBV6-6 to TRBJ2-3; D is possibly TRBD1 (6 bases). Trimming left V 9 bases short and J 5 bases short, with 15 bases between. CDR1 and CDR2 (germline): MNHNY, SVGAGI (reference sequence). There are 13 residues in the CDR3. For the CDR3, the DNA is TGTGCCAGTCACGAGAGGGGGTTAGATACGCAGTATTTT. Translating it yields CASHERGLDTQYF.

The chain employs TRBV4-2 and TRBJ2-1, with TRBD2 matching 7 bases. The CDR3 runs 16 residues. V trimming: 0 bases; J trimming: 8 bases; junction bases outside the gene matches: 10. Germline V gene data show CDR1 as LGHNA and CDR2 as YNFKEQ. The CDR3 loop is CASSQDSRQGGHEQFF. DNA for the CDR3: TGTGCCAGCAGCCAAGATTCAAGGCAGGGAGGGCATGAGCAGTTCTTC.

This clone has just a few counts. The chain combines TRBV19 with TRBJ2-1; 7 bases line up with TRBD1. The CDR3 covers 14 residues. V lost 6 bases to trimming and J lost 4 bases; unmatched junction nucleotides: 6. From germline, CDR1 is LNHDA and CDR2 SQIVND (reference sequence). The CDR3 DNA sequence: TGTGCCAGTAGGGGACAGCCGATTTACAATGAGCAGTTCTTC. Encoded protein: CASRGQPIYNEQFF.

This clone has more than one count but fewer than ten. The rearrangement links TRBV18 to TRBJ1-1; 10 bases are a match to TRBD1. The CDR3 runs to 16 residues. J was trimmed by 5 bases and V by 6 bases; bases with no gene match: 12. CDR1 and CDR2 (germline): KGHSH, LQKENI. CDR3 sequence (DNA): TGTGCCAGCTCTCTCGGGTCCGGACAGGGGGATACTGAAGCTTTCTTT. Amino acid sequence: CASSLGSGQGDTEAFF.

The J gene is TRBJ1-1, the V gene TRBV7-7; the D gene is possibly TRBD1 (6 bases). The V and J ends lost 6 bases and 1 base respectively, with 9 bases between them. CDR1 SSHAT and CDR2 FNYEAQ come from the germline V gene (reference sequence). The CDR3 totals 13 residues. The CDR3, as DNA: TGTGCCAGCAGTCGACAGGAGAACACTGAAGCTTTCTTT. Translated, it gives CASSRQENTEAFF.

In this sample, this clone turned up a few times. The chain has TRBV6-5 and TRBJ1-2, with D maybe TRBD1 (5 bases). CDR3 size: 13 residues. Germline V gives CDR1 MNHEY, CDR2 SVGAGI. With 2 bases removed from V and 8 bases from J, the gap between germline ends came to 12 bases. The CDR3 here is CASSYDRGEGYTF. The DNA of the CDR3 is TGTGCCAGCAGTTACGACCGGGGGGAAGGCTACACCTTC.

V usage is TRBV23-1 and J usage is TRBJ2-7, with TRBD1 as a possible D gene (6 bases). TRBV23-1 is given ORF status, its function remaining uncertain. CDR3 length equals 13 residues. V was pared by 7 bases and J by 2 bases, with 12 bases between. The DNA for the CDR3 is TGCGCCAGCACCGGACAGCGAACCTACGAGCAGTACTTC. It translates to CASTGQRTYEQYF.

This clone has only a few counts. The genes are TRBV5-1 and TRBJ1-2; the match to TRBD1 covers 9 bases. CDR1 and CDR2 (germline): SGHRS, YFSETQ. CDR3 length: 14 amino acids. Trimming removed 0 bases from V and 8 bases from J; junction bases left unmatched: 5. CDR3 DNA: TGCGCCAGCAGCTTGGGGGACAGGGTGGACGGCTACACCTTC. The encoded protein is CASSLGDRVDGYTF.

The rearrangement joins TRBV9 to TRBJ2-7; 12 bases are shared with TRBD2. This CDR3 is 16 amino acids long. The germline gives CDR1 SGDLS, CDR2 YYNGEE. V lost 4 bases and J lost 6; bases outside the gene matches: 11. CDR3 nucleotides: TGTGCCAGCAGCCCAGACGTGACTAGCGGGGGAGGCGAGCAGTACTTC. Its protein product is CASSPDVTSGGGEQYF. The full variable domain, its missing parts supplied by reference TRBV9 and TRBJ2-7, is DSGVTQTPKHLITATGQRVTLRCSPRSGDLSVYWYQQSLDQGLQFLIQYYNGEERAKGNILERFSAQQFPDLHSELNLSSLELGDSALYFCASSPDVTSGGGEQYFGPGTRLTVT.

J is TRBJ1-1 and V is TRBV15, with 9 nucleotides matching TRBD1. With V trimmed by 0 bases and J by 10 bases, 9 bases remained unmatched. This CDR3 region has 15 residues. Germline V gives CDR1 LNHNV, CDR2 YYDKDF (reference sequence). The CDR3 loop is CATSRDRDRDIGAFF. The CDR3 DNA sequence: TGTGCCACCAGCAGAGATCGGGACAGGGACATTGGAGCTTTCTTT.

This clone was detected a few times. The V gene is TRBV5-6, the J gene TRBJ2-7; 9 nucleotides align to TRBD1. The CDR3 contains 14 residues. Germline V gene sequence: CDR1 SGHDT, CDR2 YYEEEE. The ends lost 3 bases at V and 2 bases at J; junction bases unmatched: 3. The CDR3 DNA follows: TGTGCCAGCAGCTACAGGGGGCGGCCCTACGAGCAGTACTTC. It specifies CASSYRGRPYEQYF.

This clone was counted only a few times. The chain uses TRBV11-2 and TRBJ1-5; TRBD1 is a possible D gene (5 bases). Germline CDR1 is SGHAT and CDR2 is FQNNGV. The CDR3 runs 15 residues. The V end was cut by 5 bases, the J end by 0 bases, with 11 bases between. In DNA form, the CDR3 reads TGTGCCAGCAGCCCTGACAGCTATAGCAATCAGCCCCAGCATTTT. This translates into CASSPDSYSNQPQHF.

This clone was seen only a few times. The rearrangement links TRBV5-6 to TRBJ1-5, with 9 bases aligning to TRBD1. CDR1 and CDR2 from the germline V gene are SGHDT and YYEEEE. This CDR3 is 13 amino acids long. Germline trimming cut 4 bases from V and 5 bases from J; bases unmatched to any gene: 1. CDR3 coding DNA: TGTGCCAGCAGCCGGGACAGGGATCAGCCCCAGCATTTT. This translates into CASSRDRDQPQHF.

The chain couples TRBV27 to TRBJ2-7; D might be TRBD1 (5 bases). This CDR3 region has 13 residues. Per the germline V gene, CDR1 is MNHEY and CDR2 is SMNVEV (reference sequence). Trimming left V 1 base short and J 5 bases short, with 9 bases between. The CDR3 coding sequence is TGTGCCAGCAGTTTATATCTCAGGGACGAGCAGTACTTC. Translation: CASSLYLRDEQYF.

V and J are TRBV5-1 and TRBJ2-2; the D gene is possibly TRBD2 (6 bases). V was clipped by 0 bases and J by 1 base, with 10 bases between them. This CDR3 has 16 amino acids. Germline CDR1 and CDR2: SGHRS and YFSETQ. CDR3 sequence: CASSLARRENTGELFF. The CDR3 DNA is TGCGCCAGCAGCTTGGCCAGGCGGGAGAACACCGGGGAGCTGTTTTTT.

This clone was counted between two and nine times. The chain couples TRBV25-1 to TRBJ1-4, with D maybe TRBD1 (5 bases). The CDR3 loop spans 15 amino acids. Trimming stripped 3 bases from V and 10 bases from J, with 18 bases between. Germline CDR1 and CDR2: MGHDK and SYGVNS. The CDR3, as DNA: TGTGCCAGCAGTGAGCCCGGGGGGAATGCCGGAAAACTGTTTTTT. Translated, it gives CASSEPGGNAGKLFF.